This T cell receptor (beta chain) was observed in a study of blood T cell repertoires in COVID-19. Study-wide background: In each case, the material was cDNA or gDNA derived from T cells, B-cell-depleted T cells, or PBMCs.

The V and J ends lost 2 bases and 0 bases respectively, with 5 bases between them. There are 14 residues in the CDR3. The germline CDR1 and CDR2 sequences are MDHEN and SYDVKM. Original methodology: Estimated nucleated cell counts came from reference gene primer amplification. Profiled with immunoSEQ multiplex PCR; TCRdb holds only in-frame clones, not every one. D and trimming come from the DNA, and the V and J calls and clone size come from that table. Of under 150,000 clones detected, approximately 87% appear once; the ten largest clones hold roughly 4%. Source material: PBMCs or T cells enriched from blood (not recorded which). The clonotype comes from a man over 45 in a cohort exposed to, infected with or recovered from COVID-19 (not recorded which). The chain uses TRBV28 and TRBJ1-3; no clear D gene. The CDR3 loop reads CASSLLRSGNTIYF. As DNA, the CDR3 is TGTGCCAGCAGTTTACTCCGCTCTGGAAACACCATATATTTT.